The 22 T cell receptor beta chains reported below all come from one sample, sequenced in a study of T cells after somatic rescue of genetic block. Sequencing used immunoSEQ multiplex PCR; TCRdb keeps in-frame clones, though not all of them. This table holds about 120,000 clones, under 95% found once. The source material was peripheral blood mononuclear cells (PBMCs). Receptor source: a woman aged 18-29 years.

The CDR3 spells CASSQDGVSEAFF. As DNA, the CDR3 is TGCGCCAGCAGCCAAGATGGAGTATCTGAAGCTTTCTTT. The chain couples TRBV4-3 to TRBJ1-1; D uncertain. This CDR3 has 13 amino acids. V dropped 0 bases and J dropped 6 bases, with 8 bases sitting between them. Looked up from germline, CDR1 is LGHNA and CDR2 is YSLEER.

V is TRBV7-6 and J is TRBJ2-1; D may be TRBD1 (6 bases). Trimming removed 5 bases at V and 8 bases at J, with 22 bases between. Germline CDR1 is SGHVS and CDR2 is FNYEAQ. There are 16 residues in the CDR3. Here the CDR3 DNA reads TGTGCCAGCAGCGAGAGAGGGGGACGCCCGGACGATGAGCAGTTCTTC. This codes for CASSERGGRPDDEQFF.

This chain uses TRBV6-5 with TRBJ1-5; tentatively, D is TRBD1 (5 bases). The germline V gene has CDR1 MNHEY and CDR2 SVGAGI. V was cut by 6 bases and J by 7 bases, with 19 bases left in between. The CDR3 is 15 residues long. DNA for the CDR3: TGTGCCAGCAGCACGGGGCCTGGATCTGGGCAGCCCCAGCATTTT. Translated, it gives CASSTGPGSGQPQHF.

CDR3 bases: TGTGCCAGCAGCTTAGAGAATCGGGGGGCAAACTATGGCTACACCTTC. Amino acid sequence: CASSLENRGANYGYTF. The chain joins TRBV7-8 to TRBJ1-2; tentatively, D is TRBD1 (6 bases). The CDR3 is 16 amino acids. With 1 base removed from V and 2 bases from J, the gap between germline ends came to 14 bases. CDR1 and CDR2 (germline): SGHVS, FQNEAQ.

The CDR3 bases are TGTGCCAGCAGTTACTCCGGACGGCTCGGAAACACCATATATTTT. Encoded protein: CASSYSGRLGNTIYF. This rearrangement joins TRBV6-5 to TRBJ1-3; D gene uncertain. CDR3 length: 15 amino acids. Germline loops: CDR1 MNHEY, CDR2 SVGAGI. V was trimmed by 0 bases and J by 4 bases, leaving 10 bases between them.

This chain connects TRBV11-2 to TRBJ2-7; tentative D call: TRBD2 (6 bases). Germline V gene data show CDR1 as SGHAT and CDR2 as FQNNGV. V was cut by 0 bases and J by 6 bases, with 9 bases left in between. This CDR3 has 13 amino acids. CDR3 residues: CASSLERGSEQYF. The DNA of the CDR3 is TGTGCCAGCAGCTTAGAGCGGGGATCCGAGCAGTACTTC.

The chain recombines TRBV19 with TRBJ2-7; TRBD1 matches at 7 bases. The germline V gene has CDR1 LNHDA and CDR2 SQIVND (reference sequence). Losses at the gene ends were 5 bases for V and 2 bases for J; bases not matched to a gene: 6. The CDR3 has 14 amino acids. CDR3 bases: TGTGCCAGTAGTCGTAGGACAGGAACCTACGAGCAGTACTTC. Residues: CASSRRTGTYEQYF. Full variable domain (missing parts from reference TRBV19 and TRBJ2-7): DGGITQSPKYLFRKEGQNVTLSCEQNLNHDAMYWYRQDPGQGLRLIYYSQIVNDFQKGDIAEGYSVSREKKESFPLTVTSAQKNPTAFYLCASSRRTGTYEQYFGPGTRLTVT.

This clone was recorded once. The chain employs TRBV19 and TRBJ1-3, with D hard to call. The CDR3 runs 15 residues. The V gene's germline CDR1 is LNHDA and CDR2 SQIVND (reference sequence). Trimming cost V 1 base and J 0 bases, with 7 bases left between them. For the CDR3, the DNA is TGTGCCAGTAGTATAGCAACGTTCTCTGGAAACACCATATATTTT. Translated, it gives CASSIATFSGNTIYF. The variable domain in full, completed from reference TRBV19 and TRBJ1-3, reads DGGITQSPKYLFRKEGQNVTLSCEQNLNHDAMYWYRQDPGQGLRLIYYSQIVNDFQKGDIAEGYSVSREKKESFPLTVTSAQKNPTAFYLCASSIATFSGNTIYFGEGSWLTVV.

The chain employs TRBV7-3 and TRBJ2-6, with D perhaps matching TRBD1 (6 bases). CDR1 and CDR2 from the germline V gene are SGHTA and FQGTGA. Trimming shortened V by 6 bases and J by 3 bases, and 18 bases separated the two germline ends. The CDR3 is made up of 17 amino acids. The CDR3 protein is CASRPTPGAGGANVLTF. The CDR3 nucleotides read TGTGCCAGCAGACCTACCCCAGGGGCTGGTGGGGCCAACGTCCTGACTTTC.

V is TRBV4-3 and J is TRBJ1-4; D might be TRBD1 (5 bases). The CDR3 spans 16 residues. The V gene lost 2 bases and the J gene lost 6 bases, with 16 bases spanning the gap. Germline loops: CDR1 LGHNA, CDR2 YSLEER. CDR3 sequence (DNA): TGCGCCAGCAGCCAATTACCGGGACCCCAGCATGAAAAACTGTTTTTT. This encodes CASSQLPGPQHEKLFF.

The V and J genes are TRBV2 and TRBJ1-2; TRBD1 matches 8 bases. The CDR3 consists of 14 residues. CDR1 SNHLY and CDR2 FYNNEI come from the germline V gene. V dropped 4 bases and J dropped 8; count of bases not matched to a gene: 9. The CDR3 loop is CASSADRERGGYTF. The CDR3 DNA reads TGTGCCAGCAGTGCGGACAGGGAGAGAGGCGGCTACACCTTC.

V usage is TRBV5-4 and J usage is TRBJ2-3; no reliable D call. The V end was cut by 0 bases, the J end by 2 bases, with 7 bases between. CDR1 is SGHNT and CDR2 is YYREEE in the germline V gene (reference sequence). CDR3 length equals 14 residues. CDR3 in amino acids: CASSLEAATDTQYF. For the CDR3, the DNA is TGTGCCAGCAGCTTGGAGGCAGCCACAGATACGCAGTATTTT.

The chain joins TRBV2 to TRBJ2-7; 10 positions agree with TRBD1. The CDR3 sequence is 13 residues long. The V segment lost 3 bases and the J segment 4 bases; nucleotides outside the gene matches: 0. CDR1 and CDR2 from the germline V gene are SNHLY and FYNNEI. This CDR3 reads CASSEDRGYEQYF. CDR3 nucleotides: TGTGCCAGCAGTGAGGACAGGGGGTACGAGCAGTACTTC.

The V gene is TRBV5-5, the J gene TRBJ2-5, with 10 bases aligning to TRBD2. The germline CDR1 and CDR2 sequences are SGHKS and YYEKEE (reference sequence). J gave up 1 base and V 1 base, and 4 bases lay outside the gene matches. The CDR3 sequence is 16 residues long. The CDR3 DNA is TGTGCCAGCAGCTTGAGGGTAGCGGGGGGCCAAGAGACCCAGTACTTC. Its translation: CASSLRVAGGQETQYF.

This clone was seen a few times. The chain recombines TRBV19 with TRBJ2-7, with D unresolved. The CDR3 is 13 amino acids. Germline lookup yields CDR1 LNHDA and CDR2 SQIVND (reference sequence). The V end lost 5 bases, the J end lost 1 base, and 9 bases lay between the germline ends. CDR3: CASSHTASYEQYF. As DNA, the CDR3 is TGTGCCAGTAGTCACACCGCATCCTACGAGCAGTACTTC.

This clone was seen a few times. The chain couples TRBV18 to TRBJ2-7; TRBD1 matches 11 bases. J gave up 3 bases and V 4 bases, and 2 bases lay outside the gene matches. The V gene's germline CDR1 is KGHSH and CDR2 LQKENI. The CDR3 is made up of 14 amino acids. For the CDR3, the DNA is TGTGCCAGCTCACACGGGACAGGGGGCTACGAGCAGTACTTC. Amino acid sequence: CASSHGTGGYEQYF.

The rearrangement joins TRBV5-4 to TRBJ2-1; D is unresolved. The V gene's germline CDR1 is SGHNT and CDR2 YYREEE (reference sequence). V was clipped by 0 bases and J by 5 bases, with 3 bases between them. The CDR3 loop spans 12 amino acids. The CDR3 DNA reads TGTGCCAGCAGCTTGGTCAACAATGAGCAGTTCTTC. Protein: CASSLVNNEQFF.

This clone was counted once. The chain links TRBV27 to TRBJ1-2; TRBD1 matches 10 bases. The germline gives CDR1 MNHEY, CDR2 SMNVEV (reference sequence). There are 15 residues in the CDR3. J lost 3 bases, V lost 5 bases, and 6 bases had no gene match. CDR3: CASSPGTGVYYGYTF. The CDR3, as DNA: TGTGCCAGCAGTCCCGGGACAGGGGTTTACTATGGCTACACCTTC.

The chain combines TRBV5-1 with TRBJ2-7; no definite D call. Trimming shortened V by 0 bases and J by 2 bases, and 6 bases separated the two germline ends. CDR1 SGHRS and CDR2 YFSETQ come from the germline V gene. The CDR3 is 13 residues long. The CDR3 nucleotides are TGCGCCAGCAGCTTGGGACGGACCTACGAGCAGTACTTC. Protein sequence: CASSLGRTYEQYF. Full variable domain (remainder filled in from reference TRBV5-1 and TRBJ2-7): KAGVTQTPRYLIKTRGQQVTLSCSPISGHRSVSWYQQTPGQGLQFLFEYFSETQRNKGNFPGRFSGRQFSNSRSEMNVSTLELGDSALYLCASSLGRTYEQYFGPGTRLTVT.

The chain combines TRBV7-2 with TRBJ1-1; TRBD1 agrees at 8 bases. CDR1 and CDR2 (germline): SGHTA, FQGNSA. This CDR3 contains 16 residues. V lost 2 bases and J lost 4; bases outside the gene matches: 9. This chain's CDR3 is CASSLKPGGAATEAFF. CDR3 nucleotide sequence: TGTGCCAGCAGCTTAAAGCCAGGGGGCGCGGCCACTGAAGCTTTCTTT.

The chain carries TRBV30 and TRBJ1-3; D call uncertain. V shed 2 bases and J shed 0 bases, with 8 bases lying between them. This CDR3 has 14 residues. Germline values: CDR1 GTSNPN, CDR2 SVGIG (reference sequence). CDR3 sequence (DNA): TGTGCCTGGAGTTCTGCTCGCTCTGGAAACACCATATATTTT. Translated, it gives CAWSSARSGNTIYF.

This rearrangement joins TRBV7-2 to TRBJ2-7; 10 nucleotides match TRBD1. CDR3 length: 15 residues. Losses at the gene ends were 5 bases for V and 3 bases for J; bases not matched to a gene: 7. Germline-derived CDR1 and CDR2 are SGHTA and FQGNSA. CDR3 nucleotides: TGTGCCAGCAGCGAGGGACAGGGGCCCTTCTACGAGCAGTACTTC. It encodes CASSEGQGPFYEQYF.